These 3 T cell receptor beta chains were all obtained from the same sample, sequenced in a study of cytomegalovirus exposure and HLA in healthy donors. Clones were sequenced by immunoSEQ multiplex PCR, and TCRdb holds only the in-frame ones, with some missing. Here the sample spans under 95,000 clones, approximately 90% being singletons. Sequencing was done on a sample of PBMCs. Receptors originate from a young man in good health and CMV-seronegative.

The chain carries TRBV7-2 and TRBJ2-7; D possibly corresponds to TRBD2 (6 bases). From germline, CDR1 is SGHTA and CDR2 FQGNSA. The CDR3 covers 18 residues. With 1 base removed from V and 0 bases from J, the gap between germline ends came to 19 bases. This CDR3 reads CASSLVLGPSEYSYEQYF. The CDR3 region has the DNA TGTGCCAGCAGCTTAGTGCTTGGTCCTAGCGAATACTCCTACGAGCAGTACTTC.

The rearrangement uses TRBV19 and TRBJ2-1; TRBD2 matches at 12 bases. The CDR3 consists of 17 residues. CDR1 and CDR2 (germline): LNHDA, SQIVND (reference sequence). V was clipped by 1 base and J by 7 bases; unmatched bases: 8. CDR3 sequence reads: CASSIAHLAGGPNEQFF. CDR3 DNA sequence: TGTGCCAGTAGTATAGCCCACCTAGCGGGGGGGCCAAATGAGCAGTTCTTC.

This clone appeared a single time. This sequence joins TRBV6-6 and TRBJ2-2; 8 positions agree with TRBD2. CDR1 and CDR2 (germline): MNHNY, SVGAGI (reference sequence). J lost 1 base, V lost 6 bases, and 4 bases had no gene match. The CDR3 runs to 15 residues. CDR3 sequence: CASRSGGLNTGELFF. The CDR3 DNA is TGTGCCAGCAGATCGGGGGGGTTGAACACCGGGGAGCTGTTTTTT.